One sample yielded the 10 T cell receptor beta chains listed below, sequenced in a study of T cell responses to AZD1222 COVID-19 vaccine. The repertoire was sequenced with immunoSEQ multiplex PCR; TCRdb's copy has only in-frame clones and lacks some. Among around 190,000 clones listed, 88% were seen once. This material consisted of peripheral blood, taken on day 0 of AZD1222 vaccination. Every receptor here comes from an adult in good health.

V gene TRBV5-3 combines with J gene TRBJ1-3, with D possibly being TRBD1 (6 bases). TRBV5-3 is an ORF; its function is uncertain. The CDR3 is made up of 19 amino acids. Trimming took 3 bases from V and 3 from J, leaving 25 bases between them. The CDR3, as DNA: TGTGCCAGAAGCTACTACAGCGATTGGGGGCCCTTGATTGGAAACACCATATATTTT. Residues: CARSYYSDWGPLIGNTIYF.

The chain recombines TRBV7-3 with TRBJ2-1; 12 bases agree with TRBD2. The V gene's germline CDR1 is SGHTA and CDR2 FQGTGA. V lost 5 bases and J lost 6; bases outside the gene matches: 5. This CDR3 region has 15 residues. The CDR3 bases are TGTGCCAGCAGCCCCGGACTAGCGGGACGCAATGAGCAGTTCTTC. Encoded protein: CASSPGLAGRNEQFF.

V usage is TRBV6-5 and J usage is TRBJ1-5; no clear D. Germline CDR1 and CDR2: MNHEY and SVGAGI. The CDR3 runs 15 residues. The germline V and J ends were trimmed by 5 bases and 0 bases, with 11 bases remaining between them. For the CDR3, the DNA is TGTGCCAGCAGTAACGGGCCTTATAGCAATCAGCCCCAGCATTTT. This translates into CASSNGPYSNQPQHF.

V usage is TRBV6-4 and J usage is TRBJ2-1; possibly TRBD1 or TRBD2 for D (5 bases each). V shed 5 bases and J shed 8 bases, with 19 bases lying between them. Germline V gene lookup returns CDR1 MRHNA and CDR2 SNTAGT. This CDR3 has 15 residues. The CDR3 loop reads CASSRDPVVGDEQFF. CDR3 bases: TGTGCCAGCAGTCGGGACCCAGTAGTTGGCGATGAGCAGTTCTTC.

V and J are TRBV3-1 (or the pseudogene TRBV3-2) and TRBJ1-1; TRBD1 might be the D (6 bases). This CDR3 comprises 14 residues. The germline V gene encodes CDR1 LGHDT and CDR2 YNNKEL (reference sequence). Trimming pared 4 bases from V and 1 base from J, leaving 10 bases between. Written as DNA, the CDR3 is TGTGCCAGCAGCCGAGACAGGTGGAACACTGAAGCTTTCTTT. This translates into CASSRDRWNTEAFF.

V and J are TRBV9 and TRBJ2-3; 9 nucleotides agree with TRBD2. Per the germline V gene, CDR1 is SGDLS and CDR2 is YYNGEE. The CDR3 is 15 amino acids. Trimming removed 3 bases from V and 5 bases from J; junction bases left unmatched: 7. In DNA form, the CDR3 reads TGTGCCAGCAGCGCCCTGAGTAGCGGGAGAGATACGCAGTATTTT. Residues: CASSALSSGRDTQYF.

This clone appeared a few times. CDR3 DNA sequence: TGTGCCAGCAGCTTATTTTCAAGGAATGAGCAGTTCTTC. Protein product: CASSLFSRNEQFF. This chain joins TRBV11-2 and TRBJ2-1; no firm D call. This CDR3 spans 13 amino acids. V lost 2 bases and J 7 bases, leaving 9 bases between the germline ends. The germline V gene encodes CDR1 SGHAT and CDR2 FQNNGV.

This clone was picked up one time. V gene TRBV28 combines with J gene TRBJ1-5, with D perhaps matching TRBD1 (5 bases). Germline V gives CDR1 MDHEN, CDR2 SYDVKM. The V end lost 5 bases, the J end lost 6 bases, and 8 bases lay between the germline ends. The CDR3 runs to 12 residues. CDR3 nucleotide sequence: TGTGCCAGCAGTGCAGGGTTTCAGCCCCAGCATTTT. Residues: CASSAGFQPQHF.

The V call is TRBV3-1 (or the pseudogene TRBV3-2), the J call TRBJ2-4, with D uncertain. CDR1 is LGHDT and CDR2 is YNNKEL in the germline V gene (reference sequence). The CDR3 extends over 15 amino acids. V lost 5 bases and J lost 1, with 12 bases in between. The CDR3 here is CASSVASKAKNIQYF. Written as DNA, the CDR3 is TGTGCCAGCAGCGTCGCAAGTAAGGCCAAAAACATTCAGTACTTC.

This chain links TRBV7-2 with TRBJ2-7, with D possibly TRBD1 on 5 matching bases. Per the germline V gene, CDR1 is SGHTA and CDR2 is FQGNSA. Deletions cut 1 base from V and 7 bases from J, with 14 bases between. The CDR3 consists of 14 residues. For the CDR3, the DNA is TGTGCCAGCAGCTTAGATGGGGCTAGGAGTGAGCAGTACTTC. Amino acids: CASSLDGARSEQYF.